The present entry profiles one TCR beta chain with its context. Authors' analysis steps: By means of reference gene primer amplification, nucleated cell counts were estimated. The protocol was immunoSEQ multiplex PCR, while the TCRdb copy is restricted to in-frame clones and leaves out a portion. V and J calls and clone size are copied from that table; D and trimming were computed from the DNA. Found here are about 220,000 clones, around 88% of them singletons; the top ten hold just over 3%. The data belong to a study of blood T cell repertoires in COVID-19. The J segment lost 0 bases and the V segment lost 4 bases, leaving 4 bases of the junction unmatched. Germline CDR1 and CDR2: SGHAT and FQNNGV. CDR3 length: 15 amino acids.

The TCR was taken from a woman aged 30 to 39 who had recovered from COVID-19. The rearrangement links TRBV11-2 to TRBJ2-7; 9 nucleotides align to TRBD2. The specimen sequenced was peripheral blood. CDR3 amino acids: CASSSNSGSSYEQYF. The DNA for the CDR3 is TGTGCCAGCAGCTCAAATAGCGGGAGCTCCTACGAGCAGTACTTC.